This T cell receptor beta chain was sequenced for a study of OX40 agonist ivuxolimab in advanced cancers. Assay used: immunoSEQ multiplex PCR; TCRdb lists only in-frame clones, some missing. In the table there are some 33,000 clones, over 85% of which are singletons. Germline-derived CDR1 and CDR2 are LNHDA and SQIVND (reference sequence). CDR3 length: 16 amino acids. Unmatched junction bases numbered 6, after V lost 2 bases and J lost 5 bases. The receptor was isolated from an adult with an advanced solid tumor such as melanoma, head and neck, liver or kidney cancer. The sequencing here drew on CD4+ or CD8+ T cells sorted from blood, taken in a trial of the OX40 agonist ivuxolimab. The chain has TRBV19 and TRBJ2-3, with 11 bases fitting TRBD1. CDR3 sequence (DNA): TGTGCCAGTAGTATATGGGGGGGACAGGGGGAAGATACGCAGTATTTT. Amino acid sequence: CASSIWGGQGEDTQYF.